These T cell receptor beta chains were read from a single sample in a study of T cell responses to AZD1222 COVID-19 vaccine. Clones were read by immunoSEQ multiplex PCR, and TCRdb kept only the in-frame ones, dropping some. The sample has 110,000 or so clones, approximately 88% seen once. The sample in question was peripheral blood, obtained 28 days after the second AZD1222 dose. Source of these receptors: an adult who received the AZD1222 COVID-19 vaccine. The CDR3 runs from the conserved cysteine through the conserved F or W. Each record gives: J gene, D gene, clone size, V gene, CDR3 DNA, CDR3 protein. A D gene is named only where the DNA matches it firmly. For some rows the clone size is stated as once, few or many, or as a class when expanded; others skip it.

>TRBJ1-2|-|-|TRBV6-1
TGTGCCAGCAGTGAAGGCGAAGGGTGGGGCTATGGCTACACCTTC
CASSEGEGWGYGYTF
>TRBJ2-3|-|-|TRBV18
TGTGCCAGCTCCCCGCCAACTGCAGATACGCAGTATTTT
CASSPPTADTQYF
>TRBJ2-5|TRBD2|once|TRBV5-1
TGCGCCAGCAGCTTCTCAGCGGGGGTGGGGACCCAGTACTTC
CASSFSAGVGTQYF
>TRBJ2-2|-|-|TRBV5-1
TGCGCCAGCAGCTTAGAAAGTTTGGGGACCGGGGAGCTGTTTTTT
CASSLESLGTGELFF
>TRBJ1-1|-|-|TRBV29-1
TGCAGCGTTGGACAGACCCTGAACACTGAAGCTTTCTTT
CSVGQTLNTEAFF
>TRBJ1-1|TRBD1|once|TRBV5-1
TGCGCCAGCAGCGCACAGGGGGGTGTTACTGAAGCTTTCTTT
CASSAQGGVTEAFF
>TRBJ1-2|-|few|TRBV7-2
TGTGCCAGCAGCCAACATCTCGGCAGGGCTAACTATGGCTACACCTTC
CASSQHLGRANYGYTF
>TRBJ2-1|TRBD1|once|TRBV6-6
TGTGCCAGCAGTAAACAGGGGGATGAGCAGTTCTTC
CASSKQGDEQFF
>TRBJ1-2|-|-|TRBV6-5
TGTGCCTCTACGACCGCAGCCAGGGTCGGCTATGGCTACACCTTC
CASTTAARVGYGYTF
>TRBJ2-1|-|-|TRBV15
TGTGCCACCAGCAGAGATCTGGGCCAGGGGTACAATGAGCAGTTCTTC
CATSRDLGQGYNEQFF
>TRBJ1-6|-|-|TRBV10-3
TGTGCCATCAGCCCAAGGGAGGGAAGTTCACCCCTCCACTTT
CAISPREGSSPLHF